This TCR beta chain derives from a study of T cell clones after liver transplantation. Study-wide context: In this trial, immunosuppression withdrawal was attempted within 2 years of liver transplant. Without induction therapy, subjects received standard immunosuppression until 12-24 months post-transplant. Tolerant meant at least one year fully off immunosuppression without liver enzymes above twice normal. Timepoints were pre-transplant, pre-withdrawal, and after withdrawal was completed or failed.

Profiling relied on immunoSEQ multiplex PCR, and the TCRdb table lists in-frame clones only, not all of them. The table includes approximately 75,000 clones, approximately 80% detected once. This clone was counted only a few times. The CDR3 loop spans 8 amino acids. V was pared by 3 bases and J by 13 bases, with 4 bases between. Germline assignment: CDR1 DFQATT and CDR2 SNEGSKA (reference sequence). This sample comprised CD4+ T cells from blood, obtained 12 months after liver transplant. This receptor was taken from a human patient who received a liver transplant. Some of the T cells may derive from the graft donor. The chain couples TRBV20-1 to TRBJ1-5, with D unresolved. Here the CDR3 DNA reads TGCAGTGCTAGCCCTCAGCATTTT. Translated: CSASPQHF.